Each of the 3 T cell receptor beta chains below was sequenced from the same sample in a study of CD8 T cells in ankylosing spondylitis. TCRdb re-called the 5' RACE reads through MiXCR, storing one row per CDR3 protein. This table has about 400,000 distinct CDR3 sequences, 20% to 25% appearing once. Sequenced material: blood, either unsorted or a sorted T cell fraction (not recorded which). These receptors all come from a male donor with ankylosing spondylitis or in good health (not recorded which).

V gene TRBV2 combines with J gene TRBJ2-1; 10 nucleotides align to TRBD2. The CDR3 is 14 residues long. V was pared by 7 bases and J by 4 bases, with 4 bases of the junction left unmatched. From germline, CDR1 is SNHLY and CDR2 FYNNEI. CDR3 sequence (DNA): TGTGCCAGCAAGGTACTAGCGGGGTACAATGAGCAGTTCTTC. This translates into CASKVLAGYNEQFF.

The chain carries TRBV12-3 or TRBV12-4 and TRBJ2-3; 8 bases line up with TRBD1. CDR3 length: 15 amino acids. V lost 6 bases to trimming and J lost 2 bases; unmatched junction nucleotides: 7. Here the CDR3 reads CASSPGQGLTDTQYF. In nucleotides, the CDR3 is TGTGCCAGCAGCCCCGGACAGGGCCTCACAGATACGCAGTATTTT.

This chain links TRBV10-3 with TRBJ2-2; D remains ambiguous. CDR3 length: 12 residues. Germline V gene data show CDR1 as ENHRY and CDR2 as SYGVKD. The V end lost 0 bases, the J end lost 6 bases, and 2 bases lay between the germline ends. The CDR3 loop is CAISESAGELFF. CDR3 sequence (DNA): TGTGCCATCAGTGAGTCGGCCGGGGAGCTGTTTTTT.